These 30 T cell receptor beta chains came from one sample sequenced in a study of blood T cell repertoires in COVID-19. Generated by immunoSEQ multiplex PCR, the TCRdb table keeps only in-frame clones and is missing some. The top ten hold approximately 15% of the sample, which has about 65,000 clones, 75% to 85% seen once. Material for sequencing was peripheral blood. These receptors originate from a man aged 80 or over with acute or convalescent COVID-19.

This sequence joins TRBV19 and TRBJ1-2, with D perhaps TRBD1 (5 bases). CDR3 length: 15 residues. Germline loops: CDR1 LNHDA, CDR2 SQIVND (reference sequence). Trimming left V 7 bases short and J 3 bases short, with 18 bases between. The CDR3 sequence is CASNNGRGGDYGYTF. The CDR3 DNA reads as TGTGCCAGTAATAACGGGAGGGGAGGCGACTATGGCTACACCTTC.

This chain connects TRBV10-3 to TRBJ1-4; TRBD1 agrees at 8 bases. CDR3 size: 16 residues. In germline, CDR1 is ENHRY, CDR2 SYGVKD. V lost 4 bases to trimming and J lost 8 bases; unmatched junction nucleotides: 12. Written as DNA, the CDR3 is TGTGCCATCAGTGCTTCCCCATCGGACAGGGCGGAAAAACTGTTTTTT. Its translation: CAISASPSDRAEKLFF.

The rearrangement uses TRBV24-1 and TRBJ2-1; D not certain. The CDR3 spans 13 residues. Germline V lookup: CDR1 KGHDR, CDR2 SFDVKD. The ends were cut back, 3 bases at V and 7 bases at J, with 9 bases in the middle. This CDR3 is CATSDPHQNEQFF. DNA of the CDR3: TGTGCCACCAGTGATCCACATCAGAATGAGCAGTTCTTC.

The rearrangement joins TRBV4-1 to TRBJ1-2, with 9 nucleotides matching TRBD1. V lost 2 bases, J lost 3 bases, and 4 bases stayed unmatched. Germline V gene sequence: CDR1 MGHRA, CDR2 YSYEKL. The CDR3 is made up of 15 amino acids. CDR3 bases: TGCGCCAGCAGCCAAAGACAGGGGGGGGACTATGGCTACACCTTC. Translation gives CASSQRQGGDYGYTF.

The chain is built from TRBV5-1 and TRBJ2-7; no reliable D call. Germline V gives CDR1 SGHRS, CDR2 YFSETQ. The V end lost 3 bases, the J end lost 2 bases, and 3 bases lay between the germline ends. The CDR3 loop spans 11 amino acids. The CDR3 nucleotides read TGCGCCAGCAGCTCTGCCTACGAGCAGTACTTC. The encoded protein is CASSSAYEQYF.

This chain links TRBV29-1 with TRBJ1-2, with D possibly matching TRBD1 (6 bases). The CDR3 length is 13 residues. CDR1 and CDR2 from the germline V gene are SQVTM and ANQGSEA. The V end was cut by 6 bases, the J end by 2 bases, with 13 bases between. The CDR3 bases are TGCAGCGTCCCACGCGACAGGAACTATGGCTACACCTTC. This codes for CSVPRDRNYGYTF. Supplemented by reference TRBV29-1 and TRBJ1-2, the full variable domain reads SAVISQKPSRDICQRGTSLTIQCQVDSQVTMMFWYRQQPGQSLTLIATANQGSEATYESGFVIDKFPISRPNLTFSTLTVSNMSPEDSSIYLCSVPRDRNYGYTFGSGTRLTVV.

In DNA form, the CDR3 reads TGTGCCAGCAGGGGACAGGCACATCAGCCCCAGCATTTT. Translating gives CASRGQAHQPQHF. The J gene is TRBJ1-5, the V gene TRBV12-3 or TRBV12-4; 8 bases align to TRBD1. V shed 6 bases and J 5 bases; nucleotides not matched to a gene: 3. The CDR3 runs 13 residues.

This clone was observed a single time. The chain couples TRBV6-1 to TRBJ1-1; TRBD1 matches at 7 bases. J was trimmed by 4 bases and V by 4 bases; bases with no gene match: 12. The CDR3 length is 16 residues. Germline V gene data show CDR1 as MNHNS and CDR2 as SASEGT. The CDR3 reads CASSVRDSTRRTEAFF. The CDR3, as DNA: TGTGCCAGCAGTGTCCGGGACAGCACACGCCGCACTGAAGCTTTCTTT.

The V call is TRBV18, the J call TRBJ1-1; 11 bases are shared with TRBD1. The CDR3 is made up of 13 amino acids. Germline values: CDR1 KGHSH, CDR2 LQKENI. The trim removed 6 bases at V and 4 bases at J, leaving 1 base unmatched. The CDR3 region is CASSGTGGTEAFF. The CDR3 DNA sequence: TGTGCCAGCTCTGGGACAGGGGGCACTGAAGCTTTCTTT. The whole variable domain, remainder taken from reference TRBV18 and TRBJ1-1, is NAGVMQNPRHLVRRRGQEARLRCSPMKGHSHVYWYRQLPEEGLKFMVYLQKENIIDESGMPKERFSAEFPKEGPSILRIQQVVRGDSAAYFCASSGTGGTEAFFGQGTRLTVV.

The V and J genes are TRBV5-1 and TRBJ2-3, with 9 bases identical to TRBD2. This CDR3 spans 17 amino acids. The germline V gene encodes CDR1 SGHRS and CDR2 YFSETQ. V dropped 0 bases and J dropped 0; count of bases not matched to a gene: 5. CDR3 region: CASSLAIAGASTDTQYF. The CDR3, as DNA: TGCGCCAGCAGCTTGGCCATAGCGGGGGCTAGCACAGATACGCAGTATTTT.

J is TRBJ2-7 and V is TRBV6-5; 7 nucleotides align to TRBD1. The CDR3 is 15 residues long. V was clipped by 5 bases and J by 1 base; unmatched bases: 8. Germline lookup yields CDR1 MNHEY and CDR2 SVGAGI. The CDR3 sequence is CASSRGTEYSYEQYF. CDR3 DNA: TGTGCCAGCAGTAGAGGGACAGAATATTCCTACGAGCAGTACTTC.

This clone was seen a single time. The rearrangement links TRBV27 to TRBJ2-7, with TRBD2 matching 11 bases. CDR3 length equals 14 residues. Germline values: CDR1 MNHEY, CDR2 SMNVEV (reference sequence). The J segment lost 5 bases and the V segment lost 6 bases, leaving 6 bases of the junction unmatched. CDR3 in amino acids: CASRLAGALHEQYF. The CDR3 nucleotides are TGTGCCAGCAGACTAGCGGGGGCATTACACGAGCAGTACTTC.

The chain couples TRBV18 to TRBJ2-3; the D is unclear. Trimming removed 0 bases at V and 11 bases at J, with 9 bases between. This CDR3 contains 12 residues. From germline, CDR1 is KGHSH and CDR2 LQKENI. The CDR3 loop reads CASSPPLTQQYF. CDR3 sequence (DNA): TGTGCCAGCTCACCACCTTTGACTCAGCAGTATTTT.

This clone has a single count. This sequence joins TRBV11-3 and TRBJ1-4, with D uncertain. The CDR3 length is 14 residues. The V end was cut by 4 bases, the J end by 0 bases, with 6 bases between. Germline loops: CDR1 SGHNT, CDR2 YENEEA. In DNA, the CDR3 is TGTGCCAGCAGCTCTGTAGCAACTAATGAAAAACTGTTTTTT. Protein: CASSSVATNEKLFF.

The V call is TRBV29-1, the J call TRBJ1-1; the D gene is possibly TRBD1 (5 bases). The CDR3 totals 11 residues. Between the trimmed V and J ends, which lost 8 bases and 6 bases, there was a span of 13 bases. Germline assignment: CDR1 SQVTM and CDR2 ANQGSEA. The CDR3 region is CSLGRGPEAFF. The CDR3 bases are TGCAGCCTTGGGAGGGGCCCTGAAGCTTTCTTT.

The genes are TRBV10-1 and TRBJ2-3; 7 nucleotides agree with TRBD1. This CDR3 has 15 amino acids. V trimming: 4 bases; J trimming: 5 bases; junction bases outside the gene matches: 9. Germline values: CDR1 WNHNN, CDR2 SYGVQD (reference sequence). The CDR3 nucleotides are TGCGCCAGCAGTGGTCGAGGGGGCGCGGGAGATACGCAGTATTTT. Its protein product is CASSGRGGAGDTQYF.

This clone was found a few times. The chain joins TRBV18 to TRBJ1-6; 7 bases match TRBD1. From germline, CDR1 is KGHSH and CDR2 LQKENI. V lost 4 bases, J lost 9 bases, and 6 bases stayed unmatched. The length of the CDR3 is 14 residues. The CDR3 DNA reads as TGTGCCAGCTCACTCGACAGGGCGGGTTCACCCCTCCACTTT. Encoded protein: CASSLDRAGSPLHF.

This rearrangement joins TRBV28 to TRBJ2-7; 7 bases match TRBD1. The CDR3 has 13 amino acids. The ends lost 3 bases at V and 3 bases at J; junction bases unmatched: 2. The germline V gene has CDR1 MDHEN and CDR2 SYDVKM. In nucleotides, the CDR3 is TGTGCCAGCAGTTTGGGGACAGACTACGAGCAGTACTTC. It codes for CASSLGTDYEQYF.

This clone appeared once. The rearrangement links TRBV10-2 to TRBJ2-1, with 9 bases aligning to TRBD2. The germline CDR1 and CDR2 sequences are WSHSY and SAAADI. The CDR3 length is 15 residues. The trim removed 4 bases at V and 7 bases at J, leaving 8 bases unmatched. This CDR3 is CASSGPGLAPNEQFF. The CDR3, as DNA: TGCGCCAGCAGTGGTCCGGGACTAGCCCCAAATGAGCAGTTCTTC.

The chain carries TRBV2 and TRBJ2-3; TRBD2 matches 8 bases. The CDR3 extends over 15 amino acids. J was trimmed by 5 bases and V by 8 bases; bases with no gene match: 12. Looked up from germline, CDR1 is SNHLY and CDR2 is FYNNEI. This chain's CDR3 is CASCRVGGAGDTQYF. CDR3 bases: TGTGCCAGCTGTCGGGTCGGGGGGGCCGGAGATACGCAGTATTTT.

V is TRBV18 and J is TRBJ1-4; the D gene is possibly TRBD1 (6 bases). CDR3 length equals 16 residues. Germline V gene lookup returns CDR1 KGHSH and CDR2 LQKENI. The ends were cut back, 0 bases at V and 4 bases at J, with 12 bases in the middle. This chain's CDR3 is CASSPPEARGNEKLFF. The DNA of the CDR3 is TGTGCCAGCTCACCACCTGAGGCCAGGGGTAATGAAAAACTGTTTTTT. The whole variable domain, filled in from reference TRBV18 and TRBJ1-4, reads NAGVMQNPRHLVRRRGQEARLRCSPMKGHSHVYWYRQLPEEGLKFMVYLQKENIIDESGMPKERFSAEFPKEGPSILRIQQVVRGDSAAYFCASSPPEARGNEKLFFGSGTQLSVL.

The CDR3 loop reads CAMAAGGNTGELFF. DNA of the CDR3: TGTGCCATGGCCGCGGGGGGGAACACCGGGGAGCTGTTTTTT. The V gene is TRBV10-3, the J gene TRBJ2-2; 8 bases fit TRBD2. V trimming: 9 bases; J trimming: 1 base; junction bases outside the gene matches: 4. The CDR3 has 14 amino acids. The germline V gene encodes CDR1 ENHRY and CDR2 SYGVKD.

The J gene is TRBJ1-1, the V gene TRBV5-1; D possibly corresponds to TRBD1 (5 bases). The CDR3 has 15 amino acids. Trimming cost V 0 bases and J 4 bases, with 13 bases left between them. Germline CDR1 SGHRS, CDR2 YFSETQ. The CDR3 spells CASSLVGEAFTEAFF. The CDR3 bases are TGCGCCAGCAGCTTGGTAGGGGAGGCTTTCACTGAAGCTTTCTTT.

This clone has only a few counts. V usage is TRBV6-5 and J usage is TRBJ1-2, with D perhaps matching TRBD1 (6 bases). CDR1 MNHEY and CDR2 SVGAGI come from the germline V gene. V was clipped by 0 bases and J by 8 bases, with 16 bases between them. The CDR3 consists of 15 residues. The CDR3 here is CASSYSRGRDNGYTF. The CDR3 DNA reads TGTGCCAGCAGTTACTCGAGGGGTAGGGACAACGGCTACACCTTC.

The chain carries TRBV14 and TRBJ1-2; no reliable D call. The CDR3 is 12 residues long. V was pared by 6 bases and J by 1 base, with 6 bases between. Germline CDR1 reads SGHDN; CDR2 reads FVKESK. The CDR3 is CASRGFNYGYTF. CDR3 nucleotides: TGTGCCAGCAGGGGCTTTAACTATGGCTACACCTTC.

The J gene is TRBJ2-7, the V gene TRBV30; 7 bases are a match to TRBD2. Germline assignment: CDR1 GTSNPN and CDR2 SVGIG (reference sequence). The ends lost 2 bases at V and 2 bases at J; junction bases unmatched: 12. The CDR3 is made up of 16 amino acids. This chain's CDR3 is CAWSPPGGGKTYEQYF. The DNA of the CDR3 is TGTGCCTGGAGTCCGCCAGGCGGGGGAAAAACCTACGAGCAGTACTTC. Looking up the rest from reference TRBV30 and TRBJ2-7 gives the full variable domain: SQTIHQWPATLVQPVGSPLSLECTVEGTSNPNLYWYRQAAGRGLQLLFYSVGIGQISSEVPQNLSASRPQDRQFILSSKKLLLSDSGFYLCAWSPPGGGKTYEQYFGPGTRLTVT.

CDR3 sequence (DNA): TGCGCCAGCAGCCAAGATCTGCGGGAGAACACCGGGGAGCTGTTTTTT. It yields the protein CASSQDLRENTGELFF. This chain joins TRBV4-1 and TRBJ2-2; a possible D gene is TRBD2 (6 bases). The CDR3 consists of 16 residues. Germline-derived CDR1 and CDR2 are MGHRA and YSYEKL. Trimming stripped 0 bases from V and 1 base from J, with 9 bases between.

V usage is TRBV7-9 and J usage is TRBJ1-2; 7 nucleotides agree with TRBD1. Germline CDR1 is SEHNR and CDR2 is FQNEAQ (reference sequence). This CDR3 region has 15 residues. V shed 5 bases, J shed 7 bases, and the junction held 13 bases outside the gene matches. The CDR3 protein is CASSEGQKNAGGYTF. CDR3 bases: TGTGCCAGCAGCGAGGGACAGAAAAACGCGGGTGGCTACACCTTC.

J is TRBJ1-2 and V is TRBV19, with D possibly being TRBD1 (5 bases). The V gene lost 7 bases and the J gene lost 1 base, with 10 bases spanning the gap. The CDR3 loop spans 13 amino acids. Germline CDR1 LNHDA, CDR2 SQIVND (reference sequence). The CDR3 DNA is TGTGCCAGTACCACACAGGTTAACTATGGCTACACCTTC. It is translated as CASTTQVNYGYTF.

The CDR3 nucleotides read TGTGCCAGCACCGGGTTGGGTTCACCCCTCCACTTT. Amino acid sequence: CASTGLGSPLHF. This rearrangement joins TRBV2 to TRBJ1-6; no clear D gene. Trimming left V 7 bases short and J 9 bases short, with 10 bases between. Germline CDR1 reads SNHLY; CDR2 reads FYNNEI. The CDR3 is 12 amino acids.